This TCR beta chain is drawn from a study of cytomegalovirus exposure and HLA in healthy donors. This PCR relied on a set of 60 Vbeta primers and 13 Jbeta primers. The protocol was immunoSEQ multiplex PCR, while the TCRdb copy is restricted to in-frame clones and leaves out a portion. The top ten hold approximately 1.3% of the sample, which has more than 85,000 clones, nearly 80% seen once. Of note for this clone: As yet, its antigen is unknown.

Study-wide points: A later analysis linked 15,000 to 20,000 TCR beta sequences to HLA alleles at 0.05 false discovery rate. Earlier analysis looked at TCR beta V segments, and most were productive about 87% or about 30% of the time.

Germline trimming cut 5 bases from V and 4 bases from J; bases unmatched to any gene: 10. Per the germline V gene, CDR1 is SGHRS and CDR2 is YFSETQ. This CDR3 spans 15 amino acids. The receptor was isolated from a man aged 25-45 years in good health and CMV-seronegative. Sequences were obtained from PBMCs. The J gene is TRBJ2-5, the V gene TRBV5-1, with 8 bases fitting TRBD1. CDR3 sequence: CASRFGDRGGETQYF. In nucleotides, the CDR3 is TGCGCCAGCAGATTCGGTGACAGGGGAGGAGAGACCCAGTACTTC. The full variable domain, completed using reference TRBV5-1 and TRBJ2-5, is KAGVTQTPRYLIKTRGQQVTLSCSPISGHRSVSWYQQTPGQGLQFLFEYFSETQRNKGNFPGRFSGRQFSNSRSEMNVSTLELGDSALYLCASRFGDRGGETQYFGPGTRLLVL.